This section outlines one T cell receptor beta chain sequence together with its context. The table came from immunoSEQ multiplex PCR; TCRdb's copy has only in-frame clones and leaves some out. The sample yields about 70,000 clones, about 96% seen once. This sample was taken from a study of technical replicates of blood from several donors. Germline V lookup: CDR1 WSHSY, CDR2 SAAADI. V gave up 2 bases and J gave up 0 bases; unmatched junction bases: 9. This CDR3 comprises 17 residues. The rearrangement links TRBV10-2 to TRBJ1-1; TRBD1 aligns across 7 bases. The sequenced sample consisted of T cells isolated from PBMCs. The sequence was obtained from a human donor in good health. CDR3 sequence: CASSEPYRGRMNTEAFF. The CDR3 coding sequence is TGCGCCAGCAGTGAGCCTTACAGGGGCCGCATGAACACTGAAGCTTTCTTT.